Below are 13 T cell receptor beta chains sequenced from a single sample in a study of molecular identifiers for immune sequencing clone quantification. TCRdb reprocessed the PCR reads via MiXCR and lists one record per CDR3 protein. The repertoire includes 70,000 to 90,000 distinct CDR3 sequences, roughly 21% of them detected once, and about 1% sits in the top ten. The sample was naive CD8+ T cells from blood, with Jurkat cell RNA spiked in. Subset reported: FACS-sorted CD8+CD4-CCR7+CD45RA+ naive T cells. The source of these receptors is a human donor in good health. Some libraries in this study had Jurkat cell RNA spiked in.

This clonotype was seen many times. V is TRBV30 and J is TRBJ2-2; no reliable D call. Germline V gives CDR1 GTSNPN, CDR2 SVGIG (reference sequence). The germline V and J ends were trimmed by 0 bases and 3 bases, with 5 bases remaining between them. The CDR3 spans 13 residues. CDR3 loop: CAWSVGHTGELFF. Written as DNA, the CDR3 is TGTGCCTGGAGTGTCGGTCACACCGGGGAGCTGTTTTTT.

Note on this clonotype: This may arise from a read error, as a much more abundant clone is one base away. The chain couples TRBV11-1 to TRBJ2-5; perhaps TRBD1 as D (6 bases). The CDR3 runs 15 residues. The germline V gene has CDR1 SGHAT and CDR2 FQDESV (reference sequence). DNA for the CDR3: TGTGCCAGCAGCCGCGACAGGTTCGATGAAGAGACCCGGTACTTC. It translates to CASSRDRFDEETRYF.

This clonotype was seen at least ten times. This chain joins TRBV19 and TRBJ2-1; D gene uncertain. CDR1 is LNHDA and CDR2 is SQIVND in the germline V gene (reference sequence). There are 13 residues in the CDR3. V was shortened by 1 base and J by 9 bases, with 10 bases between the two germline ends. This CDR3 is CASSIGSPSEQFF. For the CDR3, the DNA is TGTGCCAGTAGTATAGGCTCCCCCAGTGAGCAGTTCTTC.

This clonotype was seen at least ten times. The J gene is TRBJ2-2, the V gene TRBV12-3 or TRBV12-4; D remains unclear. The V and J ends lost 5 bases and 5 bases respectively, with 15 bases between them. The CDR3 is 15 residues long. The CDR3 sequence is CASSDPTTQTGELFF. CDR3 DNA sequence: TGTGCCAGCAGTGATCCAACAACCCAGACCGGGGAGCTGTTTTTT.

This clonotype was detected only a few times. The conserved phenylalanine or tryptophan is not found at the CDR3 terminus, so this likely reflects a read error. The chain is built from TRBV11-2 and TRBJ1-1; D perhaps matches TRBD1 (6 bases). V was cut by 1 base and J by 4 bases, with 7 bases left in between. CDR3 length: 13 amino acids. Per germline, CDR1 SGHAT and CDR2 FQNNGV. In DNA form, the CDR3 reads TGTGCCAGCAGCTTAGGCAGGGGCACTGAAGCTTTCCTT. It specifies CASSLGRGTEAFL.

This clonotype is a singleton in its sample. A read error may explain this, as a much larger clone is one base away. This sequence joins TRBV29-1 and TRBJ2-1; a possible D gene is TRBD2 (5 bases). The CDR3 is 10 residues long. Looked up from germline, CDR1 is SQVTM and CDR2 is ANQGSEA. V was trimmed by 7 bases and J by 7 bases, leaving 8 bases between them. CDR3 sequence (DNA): TGCAGCGCCGGGGTAAATGAGCAGTTCTTC. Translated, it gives CSAGVNEQFF.

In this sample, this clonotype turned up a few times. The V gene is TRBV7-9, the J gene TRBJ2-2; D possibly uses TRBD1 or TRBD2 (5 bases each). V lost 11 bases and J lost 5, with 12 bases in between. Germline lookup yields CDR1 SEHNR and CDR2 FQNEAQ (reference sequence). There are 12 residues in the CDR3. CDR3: CAALRGTGELFF. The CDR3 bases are TGTGCCGCCTTGAGGGGTACCGGGGAGCTGTTTTTT. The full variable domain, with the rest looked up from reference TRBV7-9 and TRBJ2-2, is DTGVSQNPRHKITKRGQNVTFRCDPISEHNRLYWYRQTLGQGPEFLTYFQNEAQLEKSRLLSDRFSAERPKGSFSTLEIQRTEQGDSAMYLCAALRGTGELFFGEGSRLTVL.

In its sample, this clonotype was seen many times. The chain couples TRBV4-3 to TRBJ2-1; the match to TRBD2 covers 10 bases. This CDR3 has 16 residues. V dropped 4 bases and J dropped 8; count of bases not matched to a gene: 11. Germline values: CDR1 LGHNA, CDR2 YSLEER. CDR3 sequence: CASSRVERGGRDEQFF. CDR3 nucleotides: TGCGCCAGCAGCCGGGTGGAGCGGGGGGGCCGGGATGAGCAGTTCTTC.

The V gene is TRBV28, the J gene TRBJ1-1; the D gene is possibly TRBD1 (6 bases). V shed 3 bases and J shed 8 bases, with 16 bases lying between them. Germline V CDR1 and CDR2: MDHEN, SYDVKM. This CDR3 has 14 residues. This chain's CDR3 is CASSFRGGKAEAFF. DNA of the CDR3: TGTGCCAGCAGTTTTAGGGGGGGGAAGGCCGAAGCTTTCTTT.

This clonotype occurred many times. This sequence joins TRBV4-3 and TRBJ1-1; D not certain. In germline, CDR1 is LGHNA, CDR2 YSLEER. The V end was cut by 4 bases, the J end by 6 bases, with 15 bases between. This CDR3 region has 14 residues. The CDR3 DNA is TGCGCCAGCAGCCCGACCCGAGGGTTAGCTGAAGCTTTCTTT. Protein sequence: CASSPTRGLAEAFF.

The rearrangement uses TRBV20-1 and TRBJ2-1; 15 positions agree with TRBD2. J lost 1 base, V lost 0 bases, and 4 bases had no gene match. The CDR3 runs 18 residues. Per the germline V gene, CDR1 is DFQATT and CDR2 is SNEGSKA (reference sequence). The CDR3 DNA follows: TGCAGTGCTAGAGACCCCGGGACTAGCGGGGGGTCCTACAATGAGCAGTTCTTC. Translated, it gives CSARDPGTSGGSYNEQFF.

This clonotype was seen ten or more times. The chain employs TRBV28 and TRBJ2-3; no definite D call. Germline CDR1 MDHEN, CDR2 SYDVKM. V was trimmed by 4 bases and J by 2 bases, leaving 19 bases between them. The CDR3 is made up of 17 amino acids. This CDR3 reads CASSSPRHEMTTDTQYF. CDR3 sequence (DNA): TGTGCCAGCAGTTCCCCCCGACACGAGATGACCACAGATACGCAGTATTTT.

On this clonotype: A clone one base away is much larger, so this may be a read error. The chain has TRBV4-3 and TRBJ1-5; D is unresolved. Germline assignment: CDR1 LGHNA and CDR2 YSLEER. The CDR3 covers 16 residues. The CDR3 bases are TGCGCCACCAGCCAAGACTGGCCGGATAGCAATCAGCCCCAGCATTTT. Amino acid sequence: CATSQDWPDSNQPQHF.